The source of this T cell receptor (beta chain) is a study of response to subunit inactivated influenza vaccine. This clonotype was counted at least ten times. The CDR3 is 12 residues long. The V gene lost 1 base and the J gene lost 6 bases, with 4 bases spanning the gap. Germline V gene sequence: CDR1 SEHNR, CDR2 FQNEAQ (reference sequence). TCRdb fed the RT-PCR reads into MiXCR, producing one record per CDR3 protein. The data contain about 480,000 distinct CDR3 sequences, approximately 12% of them seen just once; the ten biggest clones take up 13%. The TCR was taken from a man aged 50-59 years who received an inactivated influenza vaccine. The specimen was PBMCs from blood, collected 45 days after vaccination. The chain recombines TRBV7-9 with TRBJ2-1, with D hard to call. The CDR3 is CASSLDLNEQFF. The CDR3 DNA sequence: TGTGCCAGCAGCTTAGATCTCAATGAGCAGTTCTTC.